Listed below are T cell receptor beta chains from one sample, sequenced in a study of blood T cell repertoires in COVID-19. Repertoires were generated with immunoSEQ multiplex PCR, while TCRdb's copy carries only in-frame clones and drops some. In the table there are tens of thousands of clones, around 90% of which are singletons. The source material was peripheral blood. These receptors were collected from a middle-aged man with COVID-19, enrolled during active disease. Both conserved end residues are part of each CDR3. A D gene is named only where the DNA matches it firmly. A clone size is listed for some rows: how often the clone was seen (once, few, many), or a class if it is expanded.

J gene: TRBJ1-2; V gene: TRBV29-1; D gene: .; clone size: .; CDR3 protein: CSAKQGDYGYTF; CDR3 DNA: TGCAGCGCCAAACAGGGCGACTATGGCTACACCTTC
J gene: TRBJ2-1; V gene: TRBV5-1; D gene: TRBD1; clone size: once; CDR3 protein: CASSLAIKTGYGGGAISYNEQFF; CDR3 DNA: TGCGCCAGCAGCTTGGCAATAAAGACAGGGTACGGCGGCGGTGCTATCTCCTACAATGAGCAGTTCTTC
J gene: TRBJ2-7; V gene: TRBV2; D gene: TRBD1; clone size: .; CDR3 protein: CASTPKPAGQGAYEQYF; CDR3 DNA: TGTGCCAGCACTCCCAAACCCGCTGGACAGGGGGCCTACGAGCAGTACTTC
J gene: TRBJ2-3; V gene: TRBV18; D gene: .; clone size: .; CDR3 protein: CASSPTARSLLTDTQYF; CDR3 DNA: TGTGCCAGCTCACCGACTGCCAGAAGCCTTCTCACAGATACGCAGTATTTT
J gene: TRBJ2-7; V gene: TRBV28; D gene: .; clone size: once; CDR3 protein: CASSLFDRRLSYEQYF; CDR3 DNA: TGTGCCAGCAGTTTATTCGACAGAAGACTTTCCTACGAGCAGTACTTC
J gene: TRBJ1-1; V gene: TRBV7-9; D gene: TRBD1; clone size: .; CDR3 protein: CASSRLTRDREKTEAFF; CDR3 DNA: TGTGCCAGCAGTCGACTGACCCGGGACAGGGAAAAAACTGAAGCTTTCTTT
J gene: TRBJ2-2; V gene: TRBV21-1; D gene: .; clone size: few; CDR3 protein: CARTPRLQVDTGELFF; CDR3 DNA: TGTGCCAGAACTCCACGCTTACAGGTCGACACCGGGGAGCTGTTTTTT
J gene: TRBJ1-5; V gene: TRBV27; D gene: TRBD1; clone size: .; CDR3 protein: CASSSLGTGNQPQHF; CDR3 DNA: TGTGCCAGCAGCTCACTGGGGACAGGGAATCAGCCCCAGCATTTT
J gene: TRBJ2-2; V gene: TRBV5-1; D gene: .; clone size: .; CDR3 protein: CASSLAANTGELFF; CDR3 DNA: TGCGCCAGCAGTTTGGCCGCGAACACCGGGGAGCTGTTTTTT
J gene: TRBJ2-7; V gene: TRBV5-1; D gene: TRBD1; clone size: .; CDR3 protein: CASSLARTGDEQYF; CDR3 DNA: TGCGCCAGCAGCTTGGCCCGAACAGGGGACGAGCAGTACTTC
J gene: TRBJ1-1; V gene: TRBV5-1; D gene: .; clone size: once; CDR3 protein: CASSLDTGLSTEAFF; CDR3 DNA: TGCGCCAGCAGCTTGGATACGGGGTTGAGCACTGAAGCTTTCTTT
J gene: TRBJ2-7; V gene: TRBV12-3/TRBV12-4; D gene: .; clone size: .; CDR3 protein: CASSQAAGREQYF; CDR3 DNA: TGTGCCAGCAGCCAAGCCGCAGGGCGCGAGCAGTACTTC
J gene: TRBJ2-3; V gene: TRBV6-5; D gene: .; clone size: once; CDR3 protein: CASLLSETTDTQYF; CDR3 DNA: TGTGCCAGCTTGCTTAGCGAGACCACAGATACGCAGTATTTT
J gene: TRBJ2-7; V gene: TRBV7-6; D gene: TRBD2; clone size: .; CDR3 protein: CASSLVTTSGTYEQYF; CDR3 DNA: TGTGCCAGCAGCTTAGTTACGACTAGCGGAACCTACGAGCAGTACTTC
J gene: TRBJ2-1; V gene: TRBV6-4; D gene: TRBD2; clone size: .; CDR3 protein: CASSTIAGGNNEQFF; CDR3 DNA: TGTGCCAGCAGTACAATAGCGGGAGGGAACAATGAGCAGTTCTTC
J gene: TRBJ2-7; V gene: TRBV21-1; D gene: .; clone size: .; CDR3 protein: CASSRENGTAPYEQYF; CDR3 DNA: TGTGCCAGCAGCCGGGAGAACGGGACGGCACCCTACGAGCAGTACTTC
J gene: TRBJ2-3; V gene: TRBV7-2; D gene: .; clone size: .; CDR3 protein: CASSFEASTDTQYF; CDR3 DNA: TGTGCCAGCAGCTTTGAAGCGAGCACAGATACGCAGTATTTT
J gene: TRBJ2-7; V gene: TRBV6-5; D gene: .; clone size: .; CDR3 protein: CASRGWRGDSYEQYF; CDR3 DNA: TGTGCCAGCAGGGGGTGGCGGGGAGACAGTTACGAGCAGTACTTC
J gene: TRBJ1-5; V gene: TRBV4-1; D gene: .; clone size: once; CDR3 protein: CASSLEDSLLYSNQPQHF; CDR3 DNA: TGCGCCAGCAGCCTGGAAGACAGCCTTCTTTATAGCAATCAGCCCCAGCATTTT
J gene: TRBJ1-2; V gene: TRBV4-1; D gene: TRBD1; clone size: .; CDR3 protein: CASSQVTGGISLYGYTF; CDR3 DNA: TGCGCCAGCAGCCAAGTTACAGGGGGCATCTCCCTATATGGCTACACCTTC
J gene: TRBJ2-1; V gene: TRBV7-9; D gene: TRBD2; clone size: few; CDR3 protein: CASSHRTSGLSYNEQFF; CDR3 DNA: TGTGCCAGCAGCCATCGGACTAGCGGTCTCTCCTACAATGAGCAGTTCTTC
J gene: TRBJ2-7; V gene: TRBV27; D gene: .; clone size: .; CDR3 protein: CASSLFGIAGEDEQYF; CDR3 DNA: TGTGCCAGCAGTTTATTTGGTATCGCAGGGGAAGACGAGCAGTACTTC
J gene: TRBJ2-5; V gene: TRBV29-1; D gene: .; clone size: once; CDR3 protein: CSVEEGRGETQYF; CDR3 DNA: TGCAGCGTTGAGGAGGGGCGGGGTGAGACCCAGTACTTC